This T cell receptor (beta chain) was sequenced for a study of CD8 T cells in Susac syndrome. In Susac syndrome patients, recently defined diagnostic criteria for definite or probable disease were met. Reverse transcription of roughly 0.5 to 1 ug RNA used random hexamers. Amplification of TCR beta CDR3 spanned 54 Vbeta and 13 Jbeta via immunoSEQ multiplex PCR. From the immunoSEQ multiplex PCR reads, TCRdb called clonotypes with MiXCR, one entry per CDR3 protein. The table records about 180,000 distinct CDR3 sequences, 94% of them present only once. The CDR3 length is 15 residues. Trimming shortened V by 3 bases and J by 0 bases, and 11 bases separated the two germline ends.

The TCR comes from a human donor with Susac syndrome. V gene TRBV12-3 or TRBV12-4 combines with J gene TRBJ1-1; no clear D gene. Sequencing input: CD4+ T cells from PBMCs. The CDR3: CASSFEDHMNTEAFF. CDR3 in DNA: TGTGCCAGCAGTTTCGAAGACCACATGAACACTGAAGCTTTCTTT.